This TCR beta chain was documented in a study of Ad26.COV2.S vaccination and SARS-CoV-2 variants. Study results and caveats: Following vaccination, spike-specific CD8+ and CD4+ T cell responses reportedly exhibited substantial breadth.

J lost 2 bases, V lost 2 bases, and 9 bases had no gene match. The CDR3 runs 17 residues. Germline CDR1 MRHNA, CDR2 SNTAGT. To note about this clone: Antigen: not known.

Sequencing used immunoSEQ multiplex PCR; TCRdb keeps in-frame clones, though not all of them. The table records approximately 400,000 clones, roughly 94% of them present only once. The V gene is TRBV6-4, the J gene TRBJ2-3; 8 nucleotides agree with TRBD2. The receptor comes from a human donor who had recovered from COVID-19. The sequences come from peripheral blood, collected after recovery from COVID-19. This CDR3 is CASSDPAGRGVTDTQYF. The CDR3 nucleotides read TGTGCCAGCAGTGACCCCGCGGGGCGGGGGGTCACAGATACGCAGTATTTT.